This T cell receptor (beta chain) was sequenced during a study of beta chain features in type 1 diabetes. Whole-study findings and limits: For patients and controls alike, PCR might favor shorter templates to the same degree. There was a possibility that cDNA sequencing over-represented cells with high TCR expression. A moderate, significant TCRB CDR3 shortening appeared in type 1 diabetes across four CD4+ subsets.

Expressed TCRB transcripts got sequenced, as all isolated RNA was reverse transcribed. Profiling relied on immunoSEQ multiplex PCR, and the TCRdb table lists in-frame clones only, not all of them. The sample lists 200,000 to 250,000 clones, more than 11% occurring once. The V gene end was trimmed by 8 bases and the J gene end by 13 bases; junction bases not matched to a gene: 6. The CDR3 totals 10 residues. Germline V gene data show CDR1 as SEHNR and CDR2 as FQNEAQ (reference sequence). Cell sorting via CD45RO/CCR7/CD25/CD127/CD95/CD27 was performed to obtain CD4+ naive, central memory, regulatory and stem cell-like memory cells. With regard to this clone: What it binds is not known.

The TCR was taken from a man aged 30 to 45 with type 1 diabetes. Sample: naive CD4+ T cells from blood. The chain recombines TRBV7-9 with TRBJ1-2; 8 bases are shared with TRBD1. The CDR3 protein is CASGDRGATF. The CDR3 nucleotides read TGTGCCAGCGGTGACAGGGGTGCCACCTTC.